This TCR beta chain was captured in a study of T-cell reconstitution after alpha-beta-depleted transplantation in children. Notes on the study in general: Several hundred expanded graft clones reportedly were the source of alpha-beta T cells about two months after transplant. T-cell counts and diversity at one year following transplant were attributed mainly to newly produced T cells.

This clonotype was seen at least ten times. Antigen specificity is unknown. TCRbeta library preparation incorporated unique molecular identifiers. Each CDR3 protein is one row after TCRdb ran MiXCR on the PCR reads. The table includes 150,000 to 250,000 distinct CDR3 sequences, just under 6.5% detected once. The ends lost 7 bases at V and 2 bases at J; junction bases unmatched: 5. Germline values: CDR1 SNHLY, CDR2 FYNNEI. This CDR3 is 14 amino acids long. The origin of this receptor is a girl in the first two years of life with combined immunodeficiency, due to receive a stem cell transplant. Material: PBMCs, obtained before TCRalphabeta/CD19-depleted stem cell transplant. J is TRBJ2-3 and V is TRBV2; 8 nucleotides align to TRBD1. This CDR3 reads CASIGTGHTDTQYF. CDR3 coding DNA: TGTGCCAGCATAGGGACAGGCCACACAGATACGCAGTATTTT.